A single sample gave rise to the 18 T cell receptor beta chains below, sequenced in a study of technical replicates of blood from a handful of donors. TCRdb keeps only in-frame clones here, not all; method: immunoSEQ multiplex PCR. The sample contains 55,000 to 75,000 clones, around 92% of which appear only once. Sequencing was carried out using PBMCs. These receptors were obtained from a human donor in good health. Some clones in this sample may be carry-over from other donors' samples.

The chain uses TRBV5-6 and TRBJ1-5; TRBD1 might be the D (5 bases). Germline CDR1 is SGHDT and CDR2 is YYEEEE. Trimming took off 6 bases at V and 4 bases at J, with 14 bases between the two ends. CDR3 length: 14 amino acids. The CDR3 region has the DNA TGTGCCAGCACCTCCCGGACAACAAATCAGCCCCAGCATTTT. Translated, it gives CASTSRTTNQPQHF.

This chain connects TRBV9 to TRBJ2-7; D gene unclear. Trimming left V 2 bases short and J 5 bases short, with 8 bases between. This CDR3 region has 12 residues. The germline V gene encodes CDR1 SGDLS and CDR2 YYNGEE. CDR3 protein: CASSVMGHEQYF. CDR3 bases: TGTGCCAGCAGCGTGATGGGCCACGAGCAGTACTTC.

The chain has TRBV4-1 and TRBJ1-5; D is ambiguous. The length of the CDR3 is 16 residues. Deletions cut 0 bases from V and 6 bases from J, with 15 bases between. Per germline, CDR1 MGHRA and CDR2 YSYEKL. CDR3 loop: CASSQDPTGYGQPQHF. The CDR3, as DNA: TGCGCCAGCAGCCAAGACCCCACGGGGTACGGTCAGCCCCAGCATTTT.

The J gene is TRBJ2-5, the V gene TRBV7-2; the D gene is possibly TRBD2 (5 bases). V was cut by 5 bases and J by 2 bases, with 9 bases left in between. Germline values: CDR1 SGHTA, CDR2 FQGNSA. This CDR3 comprises 13 residues. As DNA, the CDR3 is TGTGCCAGCAGCCGTAGCGTACAAGAGACCCAGTACTTC. It is translated as CASSRSVQETQYF.

The chain links TRBV5-1 to TRBJ1-1, with TRBD1 matching over 8 bases. CDR1 is SGHRS, CDR2 YFSETQ, per germline. V was clipped by 5 bases and J by 4 bases; unmatched bases: 10. CDR3 length: 15 residues. CDR3 nucleotides: TGCGCCAGCAGAGCCGACAGGGGAGGGGGCACTGAAGCTTTCTTT. Translation gives CASRADRGGGTEAFF.

The chain uses TRBV18 and TRBJ1-4; TRBD1 might be the D (6 bases). The CDR3 has 18 residues. V lost 0 bases and J lost 3, with 17 bases in between. Looked up from germline, CDR1 is KGHSH and CDR2 is LQKENI. The CDR3, as DNA: TGTGCCAGCTCACCACCGGGTGGCAGGGCAGGGGCTAATGAAAAACTGTTTTTT. Amino acids: CASSPPGGRAGANEKLFF.

The chain uses TRBV4-3 and TRBJ1-2; D is uncertain. Looked up from germline, CDR1 is LGHNA and CDR2 is YSLEER. The CDR3 sequence is 14 residues long. The V end lost 5 bases, the J end lost 2 bases, and 12 bases lay between the germline ends. This CDR3 reads CASSFFRRNYGYTF. Here the CDR3 DNA reads TGCGCCAGCAGCTTCTTTCGCAGGAACTATGGCTACACCTTC.

The V call is TRBV29-1, the J call TRBJ2-7, with 8 bases identical to TRBD2. The J segment lost 3 bases and the V segment lost 7 bases, leaving 5 bases of the junction unmatched. Per germline, CDR1 SQVTM and CDR2 ANQGSEA. The CDR3 loop spans 12 amino acids. In DNA form, the CDR3 reads TGCAGCGGGATTAGCGGGAACTACGAGCAGTACTTC. As protein: CSGISGNYEQYF.

The chain recombines TRBV30 with TRBJ2-7, with 8 bases aligning to TRBD1. Germline loops: CDR1 GTSNPN, CDR2 SVGIG (reference sequence). This CDR3 comprises 12 residues. V lost 7 bases, J lost 3 bases, and 5 bases stayed unmatched. Here the CDR3 DNA reads TGTGCCTACGACAGGGGAATCTACGAGCAGTACTTC. Encoded protein: CAYDRGIYEQYF.

The chain joins TRBV5-1 to TRBJ2-1, with 8 positions matching TRBD2. CDR1 and CDR2 (germline): SGHRS, YFSETQ. After removal of 4 bases from V and 8 bases from J, the junction contained 11 bases not matched to a gene. The CDR3 is 15 amino acids. CDR3 sequence (DNA): TGCGCCAGCAGCCCCCGGGTTAGCGGGGCCTATGAGCAGTTCTTC. This encodes CASSPRVSGAYEQFF.

This chain links TRBV18 with TRBJ2-1, with 10 bases fitting TRBD2. Germline lookup yields CDR1 KGHSH and CDR2 LQKENI. V lost 4 bases to trimming and J lost 4 bases; unmatched junction nucleotides: 10. The length of the CDR3 is 17 residues. The DNA of the CDR3 is TGTGCCAGCTCACTTACGCCCGGGACTAGCGAATACAATGAGCAGTTCTTC. It codes for CASSLTPGTSEYNEQFF.

V and J are TRBV10-3 and TRBJ2-7, with 7 bases matching TRBD1. Germline V gene sequence: CDR1 ENHRY, CDR2 SYGVKD. The length of the CDR3 is 14 residues. Trimming at V came to 4 bases and at J to 3 bases, leaving 6 bases not matched to a gene. DNA for the CDR3: TGTGCCATCAGTGGAAGCCGGACAGGCTACGAGCAGTACTTC. Its translation is CAISGSRTGYEQYF.

A single count supports this clone. The chain uses TRBV6-1 and TRBJ1-2, with 7 bases lining up with TRBD1. Germline lookup yields CDR1 MNHNS and CDR2 SASEGT. The CDR3 runs to 12 residues. Trimming removed 6 bases from V and 7 bases from J; junction bases left unmatched: 5. CDR3 DNA sequence: TGTGCCAGCAGACCGACAGGGATTGGCTACACCTTC. Protein: CASRPTGIGYTF.

This sequence joins TRBV5-4 and TRBJ1-1; 8 bases line up with TRBD1. The CDR3 consists of 15 residues. Germline assignment: CDR1 SGHNT and CDR2 YYREEE (reference sequence). Germline trimming cut 0 bases from V and 3 bases from J; bases unmatched to any gene: 4. In DNA form, the CDR3 reads TGTGCCAGCAGCTTGGGGACAGGGAGGCACACTGAAGCTTTCTTT. Its protein product is CASSLGTGRHTEAFF.

This rearrangement joins TRBV9 to TRBJ2-5; tentative D call: TRBD1 (5 bases). The CDR3 contains 16 residues. The germline CDR1 and CDR2 sequences are SGDLS and YYNGEE. V lost 4 bases and J 0 bases, leaving 16 bases between the germline ends. In nucleotides, the CDR3 is TGTGCCAGCAGCTCCCCCCGGGCAGGGTACCAAGAGACCCAGTACTTC. Amino acid sequence: CASSSPRAGYQETQYF.

This clone was seen just once. The gene calls are TRBV2 and TRBJ2-5; the D gene is possibly TRBD2 (6 bases). This CDR3 contains 13 residues. V was shortened by 8 bases and J by 4 bases, with 14 bases between the two germline ends. The germline CDR1 and CDR2 sequences are SNHLY and FYNNEI. This CDR3 reads CASGGLSRETQYF. The CDR3 DNA follows: TGTGCCAGCGGGGGACTGTCTAGAGAGACCCAGTACTTC.

V gene TRBV15 combines with J gene TRBJ2-2; D possibly corresponds to TRBD2 (6 bases). With 6 bases removed from V and 0 bases from J, the gap between germline ends came to 11 bases. Germline-derived CDR1 and CDR2 are LNHNV and YYDKDF (reference sequence). CDR3 length: 15 amino acids. DNA of the CDR3: TGTGCCACCAGGAGGGACTCCACGAACACCGGGGAGCTGTTTTTT. It specifies CATRRDSTNTGELFF.

The chain links TRBV30 to TRBJ2-1, with a weak D call TRBD2 (6 bases). Deletions cut 2 bases from V and 11 bases from J, with 10 bases between. From germline, CDR1 is GTSNPN and CDR2 SVGIG (reference sequence). The CDR3 is made up of 11 amino acids. For the CDR3, the DNA is TGTGCCTGGAGTCGGGAGAGGCAGCAGTTCTTC. It codes for CAWSRERQQFF.